Listed here are 27 T cell receptor beta chains from one sample, sequenced in a study of PD-L1 blockade in urothelial cancer. This table comes from immunoSEQ multiplex PCR, and its TCRdb copy is limited to in-frame clones, with some not included. Seen here are about 120,000 clones, about 89% observed once, and the top ten hold more than 1.5%. Time point in this sample: peripheral blood 6 weeks after treatment start. Source: PBMCs, taken around atezolizumab (anti-PD-L1) treatment. All receptors derive from a man aged 55 to 70 with urothelial cancer.

This chain links TRBV19 with TRBJ2-7; TRBD2 matches 13 bases. V dropped 4 bases and J dropped 2; count of bases not matched to a gene: 2. The CDR3 contains 15 residues. Germline assignment: CDR1 LNHDA and CDR2 SQIVND (reference sequence). The CDR3 protein is CASSRTSGSPYEQYF. CDR3 sequence (DNA): TGTGCCAGTAGTAGGACTAGCGGGAGTCCCTACGAGCAGTACTTC. The whole variable domain, filled in from reference TRBV19 and TRBJ2-7, reads DGGITQSPKYLFRKEGQNVTLSCEQNLNHDAMYWYRQDPGQGLRLIYYSQIVNDFQKGDIAEGYSVSREKKESFPLTVTSAQKNPTAFYLCASSRTSGSPYEQYFGPGTRLTVT.

This chain joins TRBV7-3 and TRBJ2-3; a weak D match, TRBD2 (5 bases). Trimming left V 5 bases short and J 2 bases short, with 11 bases between. Germline loops: CDR1 SGHTA, CDR2 FQGTGA. The CDR3 length is 14 residues. CDR3 amino acids: CASSPGLFTDTQYF. The CDR3 bases are TGTGCCAGCAGCCCAGGACTTTTCACAGATACGCAGTATTTT.

This clone has more than one count but fewer than ten. J is TRBJ1-5 and V is TRBV28; possibly TRBD1 for D (6 bases). V lost 6 bases to trimming and J lost 4 bases, with 13 bases between them. This CDR3 has 14 residues. Germline V lookup: CDR1 MDHEN, CDR2 SYDVKM. The DNA for the CDR3 is TGTGCCAGCAGCCGACAGGACCTAAATCAGCCCCAGCATTTT. It specifies CASSRQDLNQPQHF. Full variable domain (remainder filled in from reference TRBV28 and TRBJ1-5): DVKVTQSSRYLVKRTGEKVFLECVQDMDHENMFWYRQDPGLGLRLIYFSYDVKMKEKGDIPEGYSVSREKKERFSLILESASTNQTSMYLCASSRQDLNQPQHFGDGTRLSIL.

The gene calls are TRBV10-3 and TRBJ2-5; TRBD2 agrees at 14 bases. The germline V gene has CDR1 ENHRY and CDR2 SYGVKD. The CDR3 contains 14 residues. V gave up 6 bases and J gave up 5 bases; unmatched junction bases: 2. DNA for the CDR3: TGTGCCATCAGGACTAGCGGGGGGGCGGAGACCCAGTACTTC. This encodes CAIRTSGGAETQYF.

The chain combines TRBV4-2 with TRBJ2-7; 11 bases are a match to TRBD2. CDR3 size: 17 residues. Germline CDR1 is LGHNA and CDR2 is YNFKEQ. The trim removed 4 bases at V and 1 base at J, leaving 9 bases unmatched. The CDR3 spells CASSPGLAGPPSYEQYF. CDR3 in DNA: TGTGCCAGCAGCCCTGGACTAGCGGGCCCTCCATCCTACGAGCAGTACTTC.

The chain has TRBV28 and TRBJ2-1; 11 bases are a match to TRBD2. This CDR3 contains 15 residues. CDR1 MDHEN and CDR2 SYDVKM come from the germline V gene. With V trimmed by 10 bases and J by 7 bases, 12 bases remained unmatched. The CDR3 region has the DNA TGTGCCACCAGACTAGCGGGGTCCACGGGGAATGAGCAGTTCTTC. This translates into CATRLAGSTGNEQFF.

This sequence joins TRBV28 and TRBJ1-2; 7 positions agree with TRBD1. This CDR3 region has 17 residues. Germline CDR1 and CDR2: MDHEN and SYDVKM. V lost 2 bases and J lost 4; bases outside the gene matches: 13. CDR3 sequence reads: CASSLPRGRLGTYGYTF. DNA for the CDR3: TGTGCCAGCAGTTTACCTAGGGGGCGGCTAGGAACCTATGGCTACACCTTC.

The V and J genes are TRBV7-9 and TRBJ1-1; 8 nucleotides line up with TRBD1. J gave up 6 bases and V 1 base, and 7 bases lay outside the gene matches. Germline-derived CDR1 and CDR2 are SEHNR and FQNEAQ (reference sequence). The CDR3 is 15 residues long. The CDR3 DNA reads TGTGCCAGCAGCTTAGAGACAGGGGCGTATGCTGAAGCTTTCTTT. It encodes CASSLETGAYAEAFF.

The CDR3, as DNA: TGTGCCAGCAGCGTAGGACAGCCTCGCTCACCCCTCCACTTT. Amino acids: CASSVGQPRSPLHF. The V and J genes are TRBV9 and TRBJ1-6; D may be TRBD1 (5 bases). Trimming took off 0 bases at V and 10 bases at J, with 11 bases between the two ends. This CDR3 is built from 14 residues. The V gene's germline CDR1 is SGDLS and CDR2 YYNGEE. The full variable domain, its missing parts supplied by reference TRBV9 and TRBJ1-6, is DSGVTQTPKHLITATGQRVTLRCSPRSGDLSVYWYQQSLDQGLQFLIQYYNGEERAKGNILERFSAQQFPDLHSELNLSSLELGDSALYFCASSVGQPRSPLHFGNGTRLTVT.

This clone showed up just a few times. The chain recombines TRBV30 with TRBJ1-2; perhaps TRBD1 as D (5 bases). The CDR3 contains 15 residues. V was cut by 1 base and J by 0 bases, with 12 bases left in between. Germline V lookup: CDR1 GTSNPN, CDR2 SVGIG (reference sequence). The CDR3 here is CAWSAETTANYGYTF. The CDR3 region has the DNA TGTGCCTGGAGTGCCGAGACGACAGCTAACTATGGCTACACCTTC.

This clone was counted once. The chain uses TRBV18 and TRBJ1-1, with D perhaps TRBD1 (6 bases). This CDR3 spans 15 amino acids. The ends were cut back, 3 bases at V and 1 base at J, with 12 bases in the middle. Germline V gene data show CDR1 as KGHSH and CDR2 as LQKENI. The CDR3 nucleotides are TGTGCCAGCTCACCGTCAGGGGAAACGAACACTGAAGCTTTCTTT. It yields the protein CASSPSGETNTEAFF.

V usage is TRBV7-8 and J usage is TRBJ2-7; possible D gene TRBD1, 5 bases. Trimming stripped 5 bases from V and 2 bases from J, with 13 bases between. The CDR3 extends over 14 amino acids. In germline, CDR1 is SGHVS, CDR2 FQNEAQ. In nucleotides, the CDR3 is TGTGCCAGCAGCAAAACAGGTTCTCCCTACGAGCAGTACTTC. It codes for CASSKTGSPYEQYF.

This rearrangement joins TRBV19 to TRBJ2-5, with 7 nucleotides matching TRBD1. V dropped 3 bases and J dropped 5; count of bases not matched to a gene: 6. Germline values: CDR1 LNHDA, CDR2 SQIVND (reference sequence). The CDR3 has 14 residues. For the CDR3, the DNA is TGTGCCAGTAGTATTACAGGGGTAGGGGAGACCCAGTACTTC. Translation gives CASSITGVGETQYF.

The chain has TRBV29-1 and TRBJ2-2, with 7 bases identical to TRBD2. The germline V gene encodes CDR1 SQVTM and CDR2 ANQGSEA. The CDR3 has 14 residues. V was pared by 7 bases and J by 6 bases, with 11 bases of the junction left unmatched. The CDR3 nucleotides read TGCAGCGGTGGACTAGACGGGATGGCCGGGGAGCTGTTTTTT. It encodes CSGGLDGMAGELFF.

The chain joins TRBV7-2 to TRBJ1-5, with a weak D call TRBD1 (5 bases). The germline CDR1 and CDR2 sequences are SGHTA and FQGNSA. The length of the CDR3 is 16 residues. Trimming removed 0 bases at V and 1 base at J, with 10 bases between. CDR3 in amino acids: CASSLAHRISNQPQHF. CDR3 nucleotides: TGTGCCAGCAGCTTAGCGCACAGGATAAGCAATCAGCCCCAGCATTTT.

The chain links TRBV9 to TRBJ2-6; tentative D call: TRBD2 (6 bases). Germline CDR1 and CDR2: SGDLS and YYNGEE. V dropped 3 bases and J dropped 0 bases, with 19 bases sitting between them. This CDR3 spans 19 amino acids. This CDR3 reads CASSALWGTPVSGANVLTF. As DNA, the CDR3 is TGTGCCAGCAGCGCTCTTTGGGGGACTCCAGTCTCTGGGGCCAACGTCCTGACTTTC.

As to this clone: Germline and junction disagree at one end, which may indicate a read error. The chain has TRBV7-7 and TRBJ2-2, with 9 bases aligning to TRBD2. The CDR3 is 15 residues long. Germline CDR1 and CDR2: SSHAT and FNYEAQ (reference sequence). CDR3 region: CASSPGLAGAGELFF. In nucleotides, the CDR3 is TGTGCTAGCAGCCCGGGACTAGCTGGGGCCGGGGAGCTGTTTTTT. Full variable domain (remainder filled in from reference TRBV7-7 and TRBJ2-2): GAGVSQSPRYKVTKRGQDVTLRCDPISSHATLYWYQQALGQGPEFLTYFNYEAQPDKSGLPSDRFSAERPEGSISTLTIQRTEQRDSAMYRCASSPGLAGAGELFFGEGSRLTVL.

The chain combines TRBV6-5 with TRBJ2-1; the D gene is possibly TRBD1 (6 bases). The V end was cut by 4 bases, the J end by 8 bases, with 9 bases between. The CDR3 consists of 12 residues. Germline loops: CDR1 MNHEY, CDR2 SVGAGI. Here the CDR3 reads CASSFRGYEQFF. The CDR3 nucleotides read TGTGCCAGCAGTTTCAGGGGCTATGAGCAGTTCTTC.

The rearrangement joins TRBV5-1 to TRBJ2-3; TRBD1 aligns across 7 bases. In germline, CDR1 is SGHRS, CDR2 YFSETQ. This CDR3 spans 14 amino acids. The trim removed 0 bases at V and 5 bases at J, leaving 3 bases unmatched. The CDR3 sequence: CASSLGSGGDTQYF. Written as DNA, the CDR3 is TGCGCCAGCAGCTTGGGTTCAGGGGGAGATACGCAGTATTTT.

This rearrangement joins TRBV6-1 to TRBJ2-7; 9 bases align to TRBD1. This CDR3 is built from 13 residues. Germline values: CDR1 MNHNS, CDR2 SASEGT. Unmatched junction bases numbered 7, after V lost 6 bases and J lost 7 bases. The CDR3 sequence: CASRYRGRGEQYF. CDR3 DNA sequence: TGTGCCAGCAGATACAGGGGGCGGGGTGAGCAGTACTTC.

The CDR3 DNA reads TGTGCCAGTACTACAGGGGGCCATACCTACAATGAGCAGTTCTTC. It is translated as CASTTGGHTYNEQFF. This sequence joins TRBV19 and TRBJ2-1; TRBD1 matches at 9 bases. This CDR3 contains 15 residues. With 7 bases clipped from V and 2 bases from J, the junction kept 6 bases outside the gene matches. Germline-derived CDR1 and CDR2 are LNHDA and SQIVND (reference sequence).

The V gene is TRBV7-3, the J gene TRBJ2-7; 10 bases map to TRBD2. CDR1 is SGHTA and CDR2 is FQGTGA in the germline V gene. This CDR3 contains 14 residues. J gave up 4 bases and V 5 bases, and 5 bases lay outside the gene matches. DNA for the CDR3: TGTGCCAGCAGCGGGGGACTAGCGCGGTACGAGCAGTACTTC. Translating it yields CASSGGLARYEQYF.

The chain has TRBV28 and TRBJ2-2, with D perhaps matching TRBD2 (7 bases). Trimming cost V 2 bases and J 2 bases, with 15 bases left between them. The CDR3 is 17 amino acids. The germline gives CDR1 MDHEN, CDR2 SYDVKM. The CDR3 loop reads CASSLQGGGLNTGELFF. CDR3 in DNA: TGTGCCAGCAGTTTACAGGGAGGGGGTCTTAACACCGGGGAGCTGTTTTTT.

V and J are TRBV27 and TRBJ2-7; D possibly corresponds to TRBD1 (5 bases). The V end was cut by 2 bases, the J end by 5 bases, with 16 bases between. Germline CDR1 reads MNHEY; CDR2 reads SMNVEV (reference sequence). This CDR3 is built from 15 residues. CDR3 in amino acids: CASSLVGPSVHEQYF. In DNA, the CDR3 is TGTGCCAGCAGTTTAGTGGGGCCCTCCGTCCACGAGCAGTACTTC.

The J gene is TRBJ1-1, the V gene TRBV2; a weak D match, TRBD1 (6 bases). The V and J ends lost 5 bases and 0 bases respectively, with 19 bases between them. The germline V gene has CDR1 SNHLY and CDR2 FYNNEI. The CDR3 is made up of 17 amino acids. As DNA, the CDR3 is TGTGCCAGCAGTCAACGACGGGGGGCAGGAATGAACACTGAAGCTTTCTTT. Translating gives CASSQRRGAGMNTEAFF.

The chain uses TRBV5-4 and TRBJ1-2, with TRBD1 matching 9 bases. The trim removed 4 bases at V and 6 bases at J, leaving 4 bases unmatched. The CDR3 has 13 residues. In germline, CDR1 is SGHNT, CDR2 YYREEE (reference sequence). CDR3 bases: TGTGCCAGCAGCGGACAGGGGTGGGATGGCTACACCTTC. This translates into CASSGQGWDGYTF.

The CDR3 sequence: CASSQAERLEGVEQYF. In DNA, the CDR3 is TGTGCCAGCAGCCAAGCCGAGCGCCTAGAAGGAGTCGAGCAGTACTTC. The chain couples TRBV4-2 to TRBJ2-7; D gene uncertain. The CDR3 sequence is 16 residues long. Per germline, CDR1 LGHNA and CDR2 YNFKEQ. Trimming took off 1 base at V and 6 bases at J, with 19 bases between the two ends.